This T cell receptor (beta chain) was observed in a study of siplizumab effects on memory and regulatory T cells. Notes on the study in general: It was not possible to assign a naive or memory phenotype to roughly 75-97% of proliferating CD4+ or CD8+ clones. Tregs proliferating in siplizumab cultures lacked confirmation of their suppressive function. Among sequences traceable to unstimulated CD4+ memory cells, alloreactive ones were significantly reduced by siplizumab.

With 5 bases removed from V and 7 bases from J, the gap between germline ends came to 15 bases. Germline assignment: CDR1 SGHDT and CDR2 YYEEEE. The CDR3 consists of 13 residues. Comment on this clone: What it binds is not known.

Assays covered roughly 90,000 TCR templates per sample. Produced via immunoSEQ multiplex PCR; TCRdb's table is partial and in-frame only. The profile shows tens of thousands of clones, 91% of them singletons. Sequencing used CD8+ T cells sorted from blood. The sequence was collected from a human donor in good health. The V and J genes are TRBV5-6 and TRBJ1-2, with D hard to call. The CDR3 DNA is TGTGCCAGCAGGGAAACCTATTTTCTTGGCTACACCTTC. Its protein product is CASRETYFLGYTF.